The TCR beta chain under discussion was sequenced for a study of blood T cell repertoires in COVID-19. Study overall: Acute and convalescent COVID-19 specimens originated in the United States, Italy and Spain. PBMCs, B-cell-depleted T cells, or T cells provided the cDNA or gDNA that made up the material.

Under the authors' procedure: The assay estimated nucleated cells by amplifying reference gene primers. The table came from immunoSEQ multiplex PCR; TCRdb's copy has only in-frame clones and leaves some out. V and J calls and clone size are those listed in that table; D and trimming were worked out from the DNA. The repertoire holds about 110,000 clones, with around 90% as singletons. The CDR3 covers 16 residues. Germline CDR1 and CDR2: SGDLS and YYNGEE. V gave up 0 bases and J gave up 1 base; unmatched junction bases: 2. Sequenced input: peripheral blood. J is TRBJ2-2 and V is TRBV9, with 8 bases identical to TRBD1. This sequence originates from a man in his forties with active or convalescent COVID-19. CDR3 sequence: CASSVAGTGNTGELFF. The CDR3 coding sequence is TGTGCCAGCAGCGTAGCCGGGACAGGGAACACCGGGGAGCTGTTTTTT.